Listed here are 12 T cell receptor beta chains from one sample, sequenced in a study of CD8 T cells in ankylosing spondylitis. Antigens for these TCRs are unknown. One entry per CDR3 protein results from TCRdb running MiXCR on the 5' RACE reads. The repertoire holds about 390,000 distinct CDR3 sequences, with approximately 20% as singletons. Study-level points and caveats: Characteristic of ankylosing spondylitis blood, it appeared, was a TCR beta motif comprising 7 to 9 highly homologous variants.

The sequencing sample was made of blood, either unsorted or a sorted T cell fraction (not recorded which). Receptor source: a male donor with ankylosing spondylitis.

This sequence joins TRBV28 and TRBJ2-5; D call uncertain. Per germline, CDR1 MDHEN and CDR2 SYDVKM. The V end lost 6 bases, the J end lost 4 bases, and 9 bases lay between the germline ends. The CDR3 is 12 amino acids. The chain's CDR3 is CASRPQLETQYF. Written as DNA, the CDR3 is TGTGCCAGCAGACCCCAATTAGAGACCCAGTACTTC.

In its sample, this clonotype was seen a few times. The chain recombines TRBV4-3 with TRBJ2-7; a possible D gene is TRBD2 (6 bases). This CDR3 contains 15 residues. CDR1 LGHNA and CDR2 YSLEER come from the germline V gene. Between the trimmed V and J ends, which lost 4 bases and 0 bases, there was a span of 13 bases. The DNA of the CDR3 is TGCGCCAGCAGCCGAGTAGCGGAAGGCTCCTACGAGCAGTACTTC. Translation: CASSRVAEGSYEQYF.

This clonotype was observed a few times. The chain uses TRBV28 and TRBJ2-5; D possibly matches TRBD1 or TRBD2 (5 bases each). CDR3 length: 15 amino acids. CDR1 MDHEN and CDR2 SYDVKM come from the germline V gene. V lost 6 bases and J lost 4, with 18 bases in between. As DNA, the CDR3 is TGTGCCAGCAGGGCCCCGGGGCCAGCTTCAGAGACCCAGTACTTC. Its translation is CASRAPGPASETQYF. The full variable domain, rest sourced from reference TRBV28 and TRBJ2-5, is DVKVTQSSRYLVKRTGEKVFLECVQDMDHENMFWYRQDPGLGLRLIYFSYDVKMKEKGDIPEGYSVSREKKERFSLILESASTNQTSMYLCASRAPGPASETQYFGPGTRLLVL.

The rearrangement joins TRBV5-1 to TRBJ1-1, with a weak D call TRBD1 (5 bases). From germline, CDR1 is SGHRS and CDR2 YFSETQ. The CDR3 covers 14 residues. Trimming removed 4 bases from V and 4 bases from J, with 14 bases in between. CDR3 nucleotide sequence: TGCGCCAGCAGCCTACAGGACCTGGGCACTGAAGCTTTCTTT. It is translated as CASSLQDLGTEAFF.

This clonotype has a handful of counts. The chain employs TRBV29-1 and TRBJ1-1; 7 nucleotides line up with TRBD1. The V segment lost 0 bases and the J segment 0 bases; nucleotides outside the gene matches: 1. This CDR3 is 14 amino acids long. In germline, CDR1 is SQVTM, CDR2 ANQGSEA. The CDR3 spells CSVEETGMNTEAFF. CDR3 in DNA: TGCAGCGTTGAAGAGACAGGGATGAACACTGAAGCTTTCTTT. The variable domain in full, with the rest retrieved from reference TRBV29-1 and TRBJ1-1, is SAVISQKPSRDICQRGTSLTIQCQVDSQVTMMFWYRQQPGQSLTLIATANQGSEATYESGFVIDKFPISRPNLTFSTLTVSNMSPEDSSIYLCSVEETGMNTEAFFGQGTRLTVV.

V is TRBV6-4 and J is TRBJ1-1; 8 bases map to TRBD1. Per the germline V gene, CDR1 is MRHNA and CDR2 is SNTAGT. The V and J ends lost 6 bases and 7 bases, in that order; junction bases with no gene match: 19. This CDR3 is 17 amino acids long. CDR3 coding DNA: TGTGCCAGCAGAGCCTCCGGGACAGGTATACCAAGTTTTGAAGCTTTCTTT. Protein sequence: CASRASGTGIPSFEAFF.

Only a few counts were recorded for this clonotype. The V and J genes are TRBV4-2 and TRBJ2-2; 8 bases agree with TRBD2. Trimming took 4 bases from V and 2 from J; bases not matched to a gene: 9. The CDR3 length is 17 residues. Germline V gene sequence: CDR1 LGHNA, CDR2 YNFKEQ. For the CDR3, the DNA is TGTGCCAGCAGCCGGGTTTCTTTAGCGGGAAACACCGGGGAGCTGTTTTTT. It is translated as CASSRVSLAGNTGELFF.

The V call is TRBV7-9, the J call TRBJ2-6; D possibly corresponds to TRBD1 (5 bases). The CDR3 runs to 15 residues. Trimming cost V 0 bases and J 3 bases, with 6 bases left between them. Per germline, CDR1 SEHNR and CDR2 FQNEAQ (reference sequence). The CDR3 region has the DNA TGTGCCAGCAGCTTAGCCAGGGTTGGGGCCAACGTCCTGACTTTC. Amino acids: CASSLARVGANVLTF.

This clonotype was observed a few times. The rearrangement uses TRBV7-9 and TRBJ2-5; 9 bases are shared with TRBD1. The trim removed 6 bases at V and 5 bases at J, leaving 10 bases unmatched. CDR3 length equals 15 residues. In germline, CDR1 is SEHNR, CDR2 FQNEAQ (reference sequence). This CDR3 reads CASRFDRGFGETQYF. The DNA for the CDR3 is TGTGCCAGCAGATTTGACAGGGGGTTCGGGGAGACCCAGTACTTC.

There are a few counts of this clonotype. The chain is built from TRBV28 and TRBJ1-6; 7 positions match TRBD1. From germline, CDR1 is MDHEN and CDR2 SYDVKM. The CDR3 spans 13 residues. The V and J ends lost 8 bases and 5 bases, in that order; junction bases with no gene match: 3. CDR3 DNA sequence: TGTGCCAGCTGGGACAGAAATAATTCACCCCTCCACTTT. It codes for CASWDRNNSPLHF.

This clonotype was detected a few times. The chain carries TRBV12-3 or TRBV12-4 and TRBJ2-3; unclear D gene. The CDR3 length is 17 residues. V dropped 1 base and J dropped 7 bases, with 21 bases sitting between them. CDR3 coding DNA: TGTGCCAGCAGTTTAGATCGCTTGGAGAATAGCAGATATACGCAGTATTTT. Translated, it gives CASSLDRLENSRYTQYF.

The V call is TRBV2, the J call TRBJ1-1; D is unresolved. V lost 7 bases, J lost 6 bases, and 21 bases lay in between. The CDR3 consists of 15 residues. Germline V gene sequence: CDR1 SNHLY, CDR2 FYNNEI. The CDR3 sequence: CASTWAAEELSEAFF. CDR3 DNA: TGTGCCAGCACGTGGGCAGCCGAGGAACTCTCTGAAGCTTTCTTT.